The 28 T cell receptor beta chains below come from one sample, sequenced in a study of blood T cell repertoires in COVID-19. TCRdb keeps only in-frame clones here, not all; method: immunoSEQ multiplex PCR. Of about 360,000 clones in the sample, 80% to 90% are singletons; the top ten hold 7.1%. Material for sequencing was peripheral blood. The source of these receptors is a woman aged 60-75 years with COVID-19, enrolled during active disease.

The CDR3 DNA reads TGTGCCAGCAGCCGGCGAGGGAACACTGAAGCTTTCTTT. This gives the protein CASSRRGNTEAFF. The rearrangement links TRBV7-2 to TRBJ1-1; D remains ambiguous. V lost 5 bases and J 1 base, leaving 8 bases between the germline ends. Germline V gene data show CDR1 as SGHTA and CDR2 as FQGNSA. This CDR3 comprises 13 residues.

The CDR3 reads CASSRGETYEQYF. The CDR3 DNA is TGTGCCAGCTCACGCGGGGAAACCTACGAGCAGTACTTC. This chain uses TRBV18 with TRBJ2-7, with D perhaps TRBD2 (6 bases). Germline loops: CDR1 KGHSH, CDR2 LQKENI. CDR3 length equals 13 residues. The germline V and J ends were trimmed by 4 bases and 2 bases, with 9 bases remaining between them.

The V gene is TRBV5-1, the J gene TRBJ2-1; D is perhaps TRBD2 (7 bases). V gave up 3 bases and J gave up 8 bases, with 18 bases separating them. The CDR3 is 15 amino acids. Germline V gives CDR1 SGHRS, CDR2 YFSETQ. The CDR3 nucleotides are TGCGCCAGCAGCTCGACGGGGGGCAGTATGGATGAGCAGTTCTTC. This sequence encodes CASSSTGGSMDEQFF. Variable domain in full (rest from reference TRBV5-1 and TRBJ2-1): KAGVTQTPRYLIKTRGQQVTLSCSPISGHRSVSWYQQTPGQGLQFLFEYFSETQRNKGNFPGRFSGRQFSNSRSEMNVSTLELGDSALYLCASSSTGGSMDEQFFGPGTRLTVL.

This chain links TRBV5-4 with TRBJ1-6; 7 bases match TRBD1. The trim removed 4 bases at V and 5 bases at J, leaving 9 bases unmatched. There are 16 residues in the CDR3. Looked up from germline, CDR1 is SGHNT and CDR2 is YYREEE (reference sequence). CDR3 nucleotide sequence: TGTGCCAGCAGCACCGCCGGACAGGCTAATAATTCACCCCTCCACTTT. Residues: CASSTAGQANNSPLHF.

The rearrangement joins TRBV3-1 (or the pseudogene TRBV3-2) to TRBJ1-2, with 7 bases identical to TRBD1. This CDR3 is 13 amino acids long. The V gene's germline CDR1 is LGHDT and CDR2 YNNKEL (reference sequence). After removal of 5 bases from V and 7 bases from J, the junction contained 7 bases not matched to a gene. In DNA form, the CDR3 reads TGTGCCAGCAGCTCCCAGGGGGGCTCTGGCTACACCTTC. This gives the protein CASSSQGGSGYTF.

V gene TRBV10-3 combines with J gene TRBJ2-5, with D perhaps matching TRBD1 (5 bases). V lost 5 bases, J lost 3 bases, and 16 bases lay in between. The CDR3 contains 15 residues. Germline assignment: CDR1 ENHRY and CDR2 SYGVKD. CDR3 sequence reads: CAISRVRETEETQYF. The CDR3 DNA is TGTGCCATCAGTCGGGTCCGTGAGACAGAAGAGACCCAGTACTTC.

The V and J genes are TRBV19 and TRBJ1-2; TRBD1 might be the D (6 bases). CDR1 and CDR2 from the germline V gene are LNHDA and SQIVND (reference sequence). V shed 3 bases and J shed 7 bases, with 15 bases lying between them. There are 14 residues in the CDR3. As DNA, the CDR3 is TGTGCCAGTAGTATGGGTTCTGGGGGCTTTGGCTACACCTTC. It is translated as CASSMGSGGFGYTF.

The chain carries TRBV6-6 and TRBJ2-1; 8 bases are shared with TRBD1. V was clipped by 7 bases and J by 5 bases; unmatched bases: 7. Per the germline V gene, CDR1 is MNHNY and CDR2 is SVGAGI (reference sequence). The CDR3 runs to 14 residues. DNA of the CDR3: TGTGCCAGCATTTCCGGGACAGGCAACAATGAGCAGTTCTTC. Protein: CASISGTGNNEQFF.

The rearrangement joins TRBV5-1 to TRBJ2-7; tentative D call: TRBD1 (6 bases). Germline V gives CDR1 SGHRS, CDR2 YFSETQ. The CDR3 runs to 14 residues. Trimming took 0 bases from V and 6 from J, leaving 13 bases between them. Here the CDR3 reads CASSLGTGPGEQYF. Here the CDR3 DNA reads TGCGCCAGCAGCTTGGGCACAGGGCCCGGCGAGCAGTACTTC. Looking up the rest from reference TRBV5-1 and TRBJ2-7 gives the full variable domain: KAGVTQTPRYLIKTRGQQVTLSCSPISGHRSVSWYQQTPGQGLQFLFEYFSETQRNKGNFPGRFSGRQFSNSRSEMNVSTLELGDSALYLCASSLGTGPGEQYFGPGTRLTVT.

V and J are TRBV2 and TRBJ1-1; D is ambiguous. With 8 bases removed from V and 4 bases from J, the gap between germline ends came to 20 bases. The CDR3 is made up of 15 amino acids. Germline V gene data show CDR1 as SNHLY and CDR2 as FYNNEI. CDR3 loop: CASRPATWASTEAFF. The DNA for the CDR3 is TGTGCCAGCCGGCCCGCAACTTGGGCATCCACTGAAGCTTTCTTT.

This clone was seen just once. This chain joins TRBV2 and TRBJ2-4; tentative D call: TRBD2 (6 bases). The germline CDR1 and CDR2 sequences are SNHLY and FYNNEI. CDR3 size: 13 residues. Trimming left V 2 bases short and J 12 bases short, with 14 bases between. The CDR3 loop is CASSEPQDYPQYF. The CDR3 DNA reads TGTGCCAGCAGTGAACCTCAGGACTACCCTCAGTACTTC.

The V gene is TRBV5-4, the J gene TRBJ2-7, with D hard to call. The germline V gene has CDR1 SGHNT and CDR2 YYREEE (reference sequence). The length of the CDR3 is 14 residues. Trimming removed 0 bases at V and 7 bases at J, with 14 bases between. CDR3: CASSLVASSREQYF. CDR3 nucleotide sequence: TGTGCCAGCAGCTTGGTCGCCAGTTCGAGGGAGCAGTACTTC.

This chain connects TRBV19 to TRBJ2-7, with 11 bases fitting TRBD1. Germline V CDR1 and CDR2: LNHDA, SQIVND (reference sequence). V dropped 6 bases and J dropped 3; count of bases not matched to a gene: 4. The CDR3 has 14 amino acids. This CDR3 is CASSPGQGGYEQYF. The CDR3 DNA reads as TGTGCCAGTAGCCCGGGACAGGGGGGCTACGAGCAGTACTTC.

The chain uses TRBV11-3 and TRBJ1-2; 9 bases are a match to TRBD1. This CDR3 is built from 15 residues. The V gene end was trimmed by 4 bases and the J gene end by 5 bases; junction bases not matched to a gene: 8. The germline gives CDR1 SGHNT, CDR2 YENEEA. The DNA for the CDR3 is TGTGCCAGCAGCTCTACAGGGGGCAATGGATATGGCTACACCTTC. This encodes CASSSTGGNGYGYTF. Looking up the rest from reference TRBV11-3 and TRBJ1-2 gives the full variable domain: EAGVVQSPRYKIIEKKQPVAFWCNPISGHNTLYWYLQNLGQGPELLIRYENEEAVDDSQLPKDRFSAERLKGVDSTLKIQPAELGDSAVYLCASSSTGGNGYGYTFGSGTRLTVV.

The chain has TRBV5-6 and TRBJ2-1; the match to TRBD2 covers 10 bases. The CDR3 spans 16 residues. The V gene's germline CDR1 is SGHDT and CDR2 YYEEEE. After removal of 1 base from V and 4 bases from J, the junction contained 5 bases not matched to a gene. The CDR3 DNA reads as TGTGCCAGCAGCTTGCTCACTAGCGGGGAGTACAATGAGCAGTTCTTC. Translation: CASSLLTSGEYNEQFF.

This clone was counted ten times or more. The rearrangement joins TRBV4-3 to TRBJ2-2; TRBD1 might be the D (5 bases). CDR1 is LGHNA, CDR2 YSLEER, per germline. The CDR3 covers 15 residues. V lost 1 base to trimming and J lost 5 bases, with 11 bases between them. CDR3 sequence (DNA): TGCGCCAGCAGCCAAGCTGACAGTGAAACCGGGGAGCTGTTTTTT. It yields the protein CASSQADSETGELFF.

The gene calls are TRBV7-2 and TRBJ2-5; weak D call: TRBD1 (6 bases). Deletions cut 3 bases from V and 4 bases from J, with 12 bases between. Germline assignment: CDR1 SGHTA and CDR2 FQGNSA. This CDR3 is built from 14 residues. CDR3 region: CASSFQGSGETQYF. The CDR3 DNA sequence: TGTGCCAGCAGCTTCCAGGGGTCAGGAGAGACCCAGTACTTC.

The chain employs TRBV6-5 and TRBJ2-3; a possible D gene is TRBD2 (5 bases). V was clipped by 6 bases and J by 0 bases, with 13 bases between them. The CDR3 sequence is 15 residues long. Germline lookup yields CDR1 MNHEY and CDR2 SVGAGI. In DNA form, the CDR3 reads TGTGCCAGCAGGCCGCCGGGGAAAAGCACAGATACGCAGTATTTT. It is translated as CASRPPGKSTDTQYF.

This clone was seen once. This chain links TRBV19 with TRBJ2-3, with 9 bases aligning to TRBD2. The ends lost 3 bases at V and 0 bases at J; junction bases unmatched: 7. This CDR3 spans 17 amino acids. Germline loops: CDR1 LNHDA, CDR2 SQIVND (reference sequence). Written as DNA, the CDR3 is TGTGCCAGTAGTATGTGGACTAGCGACACTAGCACAGATACGCAGTATTTT. Translated: CASSMWTSDTSTDTQYF.

The rearrangement joins TRBV27 to TRBJ1-1, with D maybe TRBD1 (5 bases). CDR3 length equals 14 residues. The V gene's germline CDR1 is MNHEY and CDR2 SMNVEV (reference sequence). V was pared by 3 bases and J by 4 bases, with 12 bases between. Here the CDR3 reads CASSFRGRVTEAFF. CDR3 nucleotide sequence: TGTGCCAGCAGTTTTAGGGGCAGGGTCACTGAAGCTTTCTTT.

In DNA, the CDR3 is TGTGCCAATAAGCGTGGTTTGGCAGATACGCAGTATTTT. It translates to CANKRGLADTQYF. J is TRBJ2-3 and V is TRBV21-1; the table gives TRBD2 as D, unverified against the DNA. TRBV21-1 is shown as a pseudogene. CDR3 size: 13 residues.

This chain links TRBV27 with TRBJ1-5; a possible D gene is TRBD1 (5 bases). The CDR3 spans 15 residues. V lost 4 bases and J 4 bases, leaving 14 bases between the germline ends. Germline lookup yields CDR1 MNHEY and CDR2 SMNVEV (reference sequence). The CDR3 coding sequence is TGTGCCAGCAGTTCGGACACCCTCGGGAATCAGCCCCAGCATTTT. The encoded protein is CASSSDTLGNQPQHF.

V is TRBV7-2 and J is TRBJ2-3; 10 positions match TRBD2. The CDR3 length is 16 residues. Germline V CDR1 and CDR2: SGHTA, FQGNSA. After removal of 4 bases from V and 0 bases from J, the junction contained 4 bases not matched to a gene. CDR3 nucleotides: TGTGCCAGCAGCTCGCTAGCGGGGGTAAGCACAGATACGCAGTATTTT. Translating gives CASSSLAGVSTDTQYF.

The V call is TRBV10-2, the J call TRBJ1-5; possible D gene TRBD1, 6 bases. The germline V and J ends were trimmed by 7 bases and 1 base, with 14 bases remaining between them. From germline, CDR1 is WSHSY and CDR2 SAAADI. The CDR3 loop spans 15 amino acids. In DNA form, the CDR3 reads TGCGCCAGCATGGGGGGGCCTGGGAGCAATCAGCCCCAGCATTTT. It is translated as CASMGGPGSNQPQHF.

This clone was found once. CDR3 region: CASSITDTQYF. The CDR3 DNA reads as TGTGCCAGCAGCATCACAGATACGCAGTATTTT. This chain joins TRBV2 and TRBJ2-3; D is ambiguous. This CDR3 is built from 11 residues. CDR1 is SNHLY and CDR2 is FYNNEI in the germline V gene. Trimming removed 6 bases from V and 2 bases from J, with 3 bases in between.

The CDR3: CASLQGASEAFF. The CDR3 nucleotides are TGTGCCAGTCTACAGGGGGCTAGTGAAGCTTTCTTT. The rearrangement uses TRBV19 and TRBJ1-1; 9 bases map to TRBD1. The germline CDR1 and CDR2 sequences are LNHDA and SQIVND (reference sequence). This CDR3 has 12 residues. J was trimmed by 7 bases and V by 8 bases; bases with no gene match: 5.

The chain combines TRBV30 with TRBJ1-1; D is unresolved. Germline V gene sequence: CDR1 GTSNPN, CDR2 SVGIG (reference sequence). V lost 5 bases, J lost 3 bases, and 7 bases lay in between. The length of the CDR3 is 11 residues. CDR3 in amino acids: CAWESYTEAFF. CDR3 coding DNA: TGTGCCTGGGAGAGCTACACTGAAGCTTTCTTT. Filled out from reference TRBV30 and TRBJ1-1, the complete variable domain reads SQTIHQWPATLVQPVGSPLSLECTVEGTSNPNLYWYRQAAGRGLQLLFYSVGIGQISSEVPQNLSASRPQDRQFILSSKKLLLSDSGFYLCAWESYTEAFFGQGTRLTVV.

The V gene is TRBV7-9, the J gene TRBJ1-4; D remains unclear. The V and J ends lost 5 bases and 4 bases respectively, with 11 bases between them. The V gene's germline CDR1 is SEHNR and CDR2 FQNEAQ (reference sequence). The length of the CDR3 is 14 residues. CDR3: CASSVNSYNEKLFF. The CDR3 bases are TGTGCCAGCAGCGTGAACAGTTATAATGAAAAACTGTTTTTT.